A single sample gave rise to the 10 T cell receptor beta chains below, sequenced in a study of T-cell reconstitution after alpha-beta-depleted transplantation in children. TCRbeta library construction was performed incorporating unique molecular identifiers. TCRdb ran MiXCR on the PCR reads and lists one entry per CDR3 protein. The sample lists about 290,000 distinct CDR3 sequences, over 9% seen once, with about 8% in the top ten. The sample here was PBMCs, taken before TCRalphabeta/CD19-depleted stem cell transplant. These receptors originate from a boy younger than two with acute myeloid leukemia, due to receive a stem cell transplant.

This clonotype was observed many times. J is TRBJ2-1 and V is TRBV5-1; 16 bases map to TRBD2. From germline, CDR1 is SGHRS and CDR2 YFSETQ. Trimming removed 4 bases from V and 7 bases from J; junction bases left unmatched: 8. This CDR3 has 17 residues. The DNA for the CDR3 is TGCGCCAGCAGCGCCGGGACTAGCGGGGGGGTATTGAATGAGCAGTTCTTC. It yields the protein CASSAGTSGGVLNEQFF.

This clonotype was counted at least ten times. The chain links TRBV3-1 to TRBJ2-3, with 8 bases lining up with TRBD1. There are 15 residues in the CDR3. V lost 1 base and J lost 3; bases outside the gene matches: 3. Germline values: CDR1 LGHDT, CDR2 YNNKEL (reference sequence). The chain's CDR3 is CASSQGQGRTDTQYF. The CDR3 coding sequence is TGTGCCAGCAGCCAAGGACAGGGGAGGACAGATACGCAGTATTTT.

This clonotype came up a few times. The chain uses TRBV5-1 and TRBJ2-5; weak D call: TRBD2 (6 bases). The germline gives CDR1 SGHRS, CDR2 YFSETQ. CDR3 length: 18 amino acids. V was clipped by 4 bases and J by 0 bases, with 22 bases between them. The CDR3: CASSRLGAIVGYQETQYF. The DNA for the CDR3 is TGCGCCAGCAGCCGACTAGGGGCAATAGTGGGGTACCAAGAGACCCAGTACTTC.

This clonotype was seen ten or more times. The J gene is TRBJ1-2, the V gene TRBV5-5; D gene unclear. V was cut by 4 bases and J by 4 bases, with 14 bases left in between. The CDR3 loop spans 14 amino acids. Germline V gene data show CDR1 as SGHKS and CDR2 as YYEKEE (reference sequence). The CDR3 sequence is CASSADRSLYGYTF. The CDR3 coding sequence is TGTGCCAGCAGCGCAGACCGTTCTCTCTATGGCTACACCTTC.

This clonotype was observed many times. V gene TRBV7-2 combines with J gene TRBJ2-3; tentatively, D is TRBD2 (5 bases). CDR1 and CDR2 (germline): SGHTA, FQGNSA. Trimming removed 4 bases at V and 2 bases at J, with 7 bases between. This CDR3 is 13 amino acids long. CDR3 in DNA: TGTGCCAGCAGCTGGACTCCCACAGATACGCAGTATTTT. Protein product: CASSWTPTDTQYF.

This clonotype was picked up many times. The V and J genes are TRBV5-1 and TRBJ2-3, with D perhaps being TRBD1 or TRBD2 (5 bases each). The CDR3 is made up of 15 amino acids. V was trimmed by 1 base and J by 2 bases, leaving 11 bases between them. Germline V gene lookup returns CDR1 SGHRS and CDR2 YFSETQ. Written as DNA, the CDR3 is TGCGCCAGCAGCTTGACCCCAGGGACCACAGATACGCAGTATTTT. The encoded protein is CASSLTPGTTDTQYF.

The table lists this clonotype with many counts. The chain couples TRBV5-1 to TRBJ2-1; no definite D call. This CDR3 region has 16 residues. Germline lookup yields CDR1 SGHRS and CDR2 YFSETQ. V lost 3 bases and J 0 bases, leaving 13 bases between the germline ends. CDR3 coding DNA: TGCGCCAGCAGCTCGCGGACCGACCCCTCCTACAATGAGCAGTTCTTC. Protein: CASSSRTDPSYNEQFF.

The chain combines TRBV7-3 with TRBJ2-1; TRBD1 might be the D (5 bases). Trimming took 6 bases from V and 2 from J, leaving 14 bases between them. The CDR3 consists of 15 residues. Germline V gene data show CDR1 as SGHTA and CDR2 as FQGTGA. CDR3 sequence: CASSSQGNAYNEQFF. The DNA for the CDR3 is TGTGCCAGCAGTTCTCAGGGAAACGCCTACAATGAGCAGTTCTTC.

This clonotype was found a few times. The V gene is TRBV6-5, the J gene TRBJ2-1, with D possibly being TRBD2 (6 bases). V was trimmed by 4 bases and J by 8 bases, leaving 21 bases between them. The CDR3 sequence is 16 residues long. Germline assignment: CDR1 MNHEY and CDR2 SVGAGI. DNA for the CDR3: TGTGCCAGCAGTTCGATGTGGGACTCCTCTAGCCATGAGCAGTTCTTC. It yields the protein CASSSMWDSSSHEQFF.

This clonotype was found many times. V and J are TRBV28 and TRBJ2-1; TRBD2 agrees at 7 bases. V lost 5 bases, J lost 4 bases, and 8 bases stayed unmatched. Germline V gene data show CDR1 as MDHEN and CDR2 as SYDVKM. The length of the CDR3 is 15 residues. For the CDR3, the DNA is TGTGCCAGCAGTCCGACTCTGGGGGGGTACAATGAGCAGTTCTTC. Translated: CASSPTLGGYNEQFF.